The source of this TCR beta chain is a study of blood T cell repertoires in COVID-19. Germline CDR1 is KGHSH and CDR2 is LQKENI. V was pared by 3 bases and J by 9 bases, with 7 bases of the junction left unmatched. The CDR3 loop spans 15 amino acids. Libraries were prepared by immunoSEQ multiplex PCR; TCRdb keeps only in-frame clonotypes and omits some of them. The data show 200,000 or so clones, nearly 90% seen once. Participants' reported clinical history set cohort assignment. The genes are TRBV18 and TRBJ2-1, with 11 bases fitting TRBD2. The origin of this receptor is a man aged 25 to 40 who had recovered from COVID-19. Sequencing was done on a sample of PBMCs or T cells enriched from blood (not recorded which). CDR3 bases: TGTGCCAGCTCACCCGCACTAGCGGGAGCGAGTGAGCAGTTCTTC. The encoded protein is CASSPALAGASEQFF.